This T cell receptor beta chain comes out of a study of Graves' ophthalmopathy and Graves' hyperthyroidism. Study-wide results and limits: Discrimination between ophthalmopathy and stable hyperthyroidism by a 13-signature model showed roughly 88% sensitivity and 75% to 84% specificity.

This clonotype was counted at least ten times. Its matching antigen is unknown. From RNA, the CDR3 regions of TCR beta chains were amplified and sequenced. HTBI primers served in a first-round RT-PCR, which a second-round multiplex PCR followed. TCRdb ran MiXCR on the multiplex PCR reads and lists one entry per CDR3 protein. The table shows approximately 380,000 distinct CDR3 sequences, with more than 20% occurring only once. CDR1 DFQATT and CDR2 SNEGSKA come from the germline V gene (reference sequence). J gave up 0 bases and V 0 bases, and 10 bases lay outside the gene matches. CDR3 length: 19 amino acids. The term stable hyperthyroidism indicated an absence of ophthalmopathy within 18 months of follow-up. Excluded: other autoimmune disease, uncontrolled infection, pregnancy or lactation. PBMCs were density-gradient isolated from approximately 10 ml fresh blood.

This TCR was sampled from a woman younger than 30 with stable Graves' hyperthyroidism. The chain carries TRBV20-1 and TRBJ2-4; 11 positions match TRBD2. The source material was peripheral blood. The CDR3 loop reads CSARDLGLAGGIAKNIQYF. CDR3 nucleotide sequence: TGCAGTGCTAGAGATCTAGGGCTAGCGGGAGGAATAGCCAAAAACATTCAGTACTTC.